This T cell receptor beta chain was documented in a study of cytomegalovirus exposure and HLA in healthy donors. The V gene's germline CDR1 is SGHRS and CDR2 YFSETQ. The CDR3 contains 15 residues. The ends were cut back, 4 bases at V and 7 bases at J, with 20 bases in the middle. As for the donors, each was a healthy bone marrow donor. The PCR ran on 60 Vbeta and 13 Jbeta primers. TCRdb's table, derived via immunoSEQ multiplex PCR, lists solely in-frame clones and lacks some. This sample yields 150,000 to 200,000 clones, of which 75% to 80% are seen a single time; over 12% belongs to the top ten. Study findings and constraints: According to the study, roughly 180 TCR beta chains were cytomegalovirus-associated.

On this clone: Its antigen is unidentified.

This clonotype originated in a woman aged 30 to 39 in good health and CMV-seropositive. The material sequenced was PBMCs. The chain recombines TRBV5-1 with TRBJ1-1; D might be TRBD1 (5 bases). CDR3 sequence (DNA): TGCGCCAGCAGCCCTGACCGTCAGGGAGGGCGTGAAGCTTTCTTT. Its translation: CASSPDRQGGREAFF.